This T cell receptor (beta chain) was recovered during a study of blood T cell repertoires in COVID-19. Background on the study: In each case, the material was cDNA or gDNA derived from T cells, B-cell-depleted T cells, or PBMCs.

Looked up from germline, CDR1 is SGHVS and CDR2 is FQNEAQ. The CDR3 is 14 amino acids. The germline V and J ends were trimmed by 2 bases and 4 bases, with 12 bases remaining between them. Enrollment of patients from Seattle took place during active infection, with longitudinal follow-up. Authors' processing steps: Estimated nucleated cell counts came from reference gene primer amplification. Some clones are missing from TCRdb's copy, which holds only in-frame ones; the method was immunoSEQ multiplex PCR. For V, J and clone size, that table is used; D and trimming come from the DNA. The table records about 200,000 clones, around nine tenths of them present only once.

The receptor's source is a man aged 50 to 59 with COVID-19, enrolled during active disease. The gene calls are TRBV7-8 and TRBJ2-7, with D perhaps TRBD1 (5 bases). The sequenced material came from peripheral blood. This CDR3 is CASSLTGTPYEQYF. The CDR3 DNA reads TGTGCCAGCAGCTTAACAGGAACGCCATACGAGCAGTACTTC. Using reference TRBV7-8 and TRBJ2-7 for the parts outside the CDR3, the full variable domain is GAGVSQSPRYKVAKRGQDVALRCDPISGHVSLFWYQQALGQGPEFLTYFQNEAQLDKSGLPSDRFFAERPEGSVSTLKIQRTQQEDSAVYLCASSLTGTPYEQYFGPGTRLTVT.